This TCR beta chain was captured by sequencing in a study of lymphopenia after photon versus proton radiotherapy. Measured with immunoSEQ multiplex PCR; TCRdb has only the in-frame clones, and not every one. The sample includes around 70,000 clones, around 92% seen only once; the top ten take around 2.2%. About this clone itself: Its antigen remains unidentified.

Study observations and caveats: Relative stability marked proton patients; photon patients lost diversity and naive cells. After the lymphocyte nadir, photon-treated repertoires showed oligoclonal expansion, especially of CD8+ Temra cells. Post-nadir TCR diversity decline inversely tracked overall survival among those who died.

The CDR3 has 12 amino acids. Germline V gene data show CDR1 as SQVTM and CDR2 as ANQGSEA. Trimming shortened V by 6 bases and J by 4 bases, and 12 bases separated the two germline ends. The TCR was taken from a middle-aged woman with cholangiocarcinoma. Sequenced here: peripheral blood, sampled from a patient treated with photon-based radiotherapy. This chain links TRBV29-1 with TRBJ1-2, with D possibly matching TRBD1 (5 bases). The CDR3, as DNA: TGCAGCGTGGGGCTCGGGACCTATGGCTACACCTTC. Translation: CSVGLGTYGYTF.